The clone carrying this T cell receptor beta chain was observed once. The antigen remains undetermined. The CDR3 is 12 amino acids. Germline V gene data show CDR1 as SQVTM and CDR2 as ANQGSEA. The V gene lost 5 bases and the J gene lost 7 bases, with 13 bases spanning the gap. Via MiXCR, TCRdb re-called the RACE reads, giving one row per CDR3 protein. The table lists tens of thousands of distinct CDR3 sequences, nearly 10% of them singletons. Time point noted: pre-sensitization, week 0. The treatment denotes: therapeutic diphenylcyclopropenone sensitization with weekly scalp DPC. This specimen belongs to a study of human T cells and chemical hapten exposure. Overall study context: Epicutaneous patch tests delivered 0.01% DPC to the upper back, with evaluation at 6 days.

Study-wide findings and caveats: As the donors had alopecia, their immune response may differ from healthy people's.

The V call is TRBV29-1, the J call TRBJ2-3, with unresolved D. The receptor's source is a woman in her 40s with alopecia areata. Some clones in this sample may be carry-over from other donors' samples. Sequencing was performed on whole blood, taken in connection with sensitization to the hapten diphenylcyclopropenone (DPC). Here the CDR3 reads CSVSYSSHTQYF. CDR3 DNA sequence: TGCAGCGTTTCGTACAGCTCCCATACGCAGTATTTT.